This TCR beta chain was recovered during a study of CD4+ T cells in melanoma. Study results and caveats: In melanoma, neoantigen-specific CD4+ T cells reportedly differed in differentiation state. A reported correlation linked neoantigen-specific CD4+ T cells to CD8+, macrophage and B cell function.

The method was immunoSEQ multiplex PCR; TCRdb's version includes in-frame clones alone and lacks a portion of them. The sample gives about 140,000 clones, nearly 95% of which show up once; more than 1.5% is in the top ten. Turning to this clone: The antigen is not known.

The length of the CDR3 is 15 residues. Between the trimmed V and J ends, which lost 0 bases and 1 base, there was a span of 7 bases. Germline V CDR1 and CDR2: MNHNY, SVGAGI (reference sequence). The chain is built from TRBV6-6 and TRBJ1-3; D not certain. The sequence was obtained from a human donor with melanoma. CDR3 sequence: CASSYSEASGNTIYF. The CDR3 bases are TGTGCCAGCAGTTACTCCGAGGCGTCTGGAAACACCATATATTTT.